These 27 T cell receptor beta chains came from one sample sequenced in a study of T-cell memory formation after mild COVID-19. From the 5' RACE reads, TCRdb called clonotypes with MiXCR, one entry per CDR3 protein. The sample yields roughly 450,000 distinct CDR3 sequences, roughly 18% seen once. Sequenced sample: PBMCs or a T cell subset sorted from them (not recorded which). These receptor sequences come from a young man who had mild COVID-19 (a few samples of this study predate the infection). Cell type and time point are not known.

This chain links TRBV7-9 with TRBJ1-3, with D tentatively TRBD1 (6 bases). V was pared by 5 bases and J by 2 bases, with 16 bases between. The CDR3 extends over 16 amino acids. Germline V gene sequence: CDR1 SEHNR, CDR2 FQNEAQ (reference sequence). CDR3 DNA sequence: TGTGCCAGCAGCACCTACACAGGGAAGGCTGGAAACACCATATATTTT. Translating it yields CASSTYTGKAGNTIYF.

The V gene is TRBV5-4, the J gene TRBJ1-5; weak D call: TRBD1 (5 bases). Germline CDR1 SGHNT, CDR2 YYREEE (reference sequence). V was shortened by 4 bases and J by 5 bases, with 7 bases between the two germline ends. This CDR3 region has 12 residues. The CDR3 DNA sequence: TGTGCCAGCAGCCCAGGGCATCAGCCCCAGCATTTT. Amino acid sequence: CASSPGHQPQHF.

The sample holds a few counts of this clonotype. V and J are TRBV20-1 and TRBJ2-3; D ambiguous. Trimming stripped 7 bases from V and 6 bases from J, with 14 bases between. The CDR3 totals 12 residues. In germline, CDR1 is DFQATT, CDR2 SNEGSKA (reference sequence). CDR3 sequence (DNA): TGCAGTGTTGCACATCAAGGGGATACGCAGTATTTT. This codes for CSVAHQGDTQYF.

This clonotype came up a few times. The chain carries TRBV6-1 and TRBJ2-5; the match to TRBD2 covers 9 bases. Germline assignment: CDR1 MNHNS and CDR2 SASEGT. After removal of 5 bases from V and 5 bases from J, the junction contained 3 bases not matched to a gene. The CDR3 is 13 residues long. The CDR3 DNA reads as TGTGCCAGCAGTCGCGGACTAGCGGAGACCCAGTACTTC. Translation gives CASSRGLAETQYF.

CDR3 amino acids: CASSRSGQGDYEQYF. CDR3 in DNA: TGTGCCAGCAGTCGTTCGGGGCAGGGGGATTACGAGCAGTACTTC. V usage is TRBV27 and J usage is TRBJ2-7; 7 bases align to TRBD1. Germline lookup yields CDR1 MNHEY and CDR2 SMNVEV (reference sequence). J was trimmed by 4 bases and V by 5 bases; bases with no gene match: 11. The CDR3 is 15 amino acids.

This chain uses TRBV5-1 with TRBJ2-5; D call uncertain. The V end lost 4 bases, the J end lost 2 bases, and 12 bases lay between the germline ends. CDR1 SGHRS and CDR2 YFSETQ come from the germline V gene. This CDR3 comprises 14 residues. The CDR3, as DNA: TGCGCCAGCAGCCTAGGGAATCCACAAGAGACCCAGTACTTC. This translates into CASSLGNPQETQYF.

This chain links TRBV27 with TRBJ2-3, with TRBD2 as a possible D gene (6 bases). Trimming stripped 6 bases from V and 2 bases from J, with 15 bases between. The CDR3 covers 15 residues. Germline V lookup: CDR1 MNHEY, CDR2 SMNVEV (reference sequence). This CDR3 reads CASSYRDSITDTQYF. The CDR3 DNA reads as TGTGCCAGCAGCTACCGGGACTCGATCACAGATACGCAGTATTTT.

Only a few counts were recorded for this clonotype. V gene TRBV7-6 combines with J gene TRBJ2-3, with no clear D. Between the trimmed V and J ends, which lost 5 bases and 4 bases, there was a span of 10 bases. The CDR3 consists of 13 residues. Looked up from germline, CDR1 is SGHVS and CDR2 is FNYEAQ. The DNA of the CDR3 is TGTGCCAGCAGCCCTGTTTCCTCAGATACGCAGTATTTT. Translating it yields CASSPVSSDTQYF.

Points on this clonotype: A much larger clone lies a single base off, so this may be a read error. The rearrangement joins TRBV4-1 to TRBJ2-3; 7 bases align to TRBD2. In germline, CDR1 is MGHRA, CDR2 YSYEKL. The CDR3 spans 14 residues. CDR3 in amino acids: CAGSASGVGDTQYF. The CDR3 DNA reads as TGCGCCGGCAGCGCAAGCGGGGTAGGAGATACGCAGTATTTT.

DNA for the CDR3: TGTGCCAGCAGCTCTCGGTCCGGGACAGGGGACTACGAGCAGTACGTC. It translates to CASSSRSGTGDYEQYV. V gene TRBV5-4 combines with J gene TRBJ2-7, with TRBD1 matching over 10 bases. Germline loops: CDR1 SGHNT, CDR2 YYREEE (reference sequence). J lost 3 bases, V lost 3 bases, and 9 bases had no gene match. This CDR3 region has 16 residues.

The chain uses TRBV21-1 and TRBJ2-7; TRBD2, the D gene given by the table, was not confirmed from the DNA. TRBV21-1 is assigned pseudogene status. This CDR3 spans 13 amino acids. CDR3 loop: CANPEGQIYEQYV. In DNA, the CDR3 is TGTGCCAACCCGGAGGGGCAGATCTACGAGCAGTACGTC.

This clonotype was seen a few times. V is TRBV3-1 and J is TRBJ1-1; D gene unclear. Trimming removed 3 bases from V and 7 bases from J, with 12 bases in between. Germline CDR1 and CDR2: LGHDT and YNNKEL (reference sequence). The CDR3 contains 13 residues. The chain's CDR3 is CASSHGGEGEAFF. The CDR3 coding sequence is TGTGCCAGCAGCCATGGCGGGGAGGGTGAAGCTTTCTTT.

The chain joins TRBV6-6 to TRBJ1-1; D may be TRBD1 (5 bases). CDR1 and CDR2 from the germline V gene are MNHNY and SVGAGI (reference sequence). The CDR3 is 14 residues long. V dropped 2 bases and J dropped 4 bases, with 11 bases sitting between them. In DNA, the CDR3 is TGTGCCAGCAGTTACGGCCCGGGACTCACTGAAGCTTTCTTT. Translating gives CASSYGPGLTEAFF.

This clonotype was seen a handful of times. In nucleotides, the CDR3 is TGTGCCAGCTCACCACGACGCAGCGGGCTTGAAGCTTTCTTT. Protein: CASSPRRSGLEAFF. V usage is TRBV18 and J usage is TRBJ1-1; D not resolved. Between the trimmed V and J ends, which lost 1 base and 7 bases, there was a span of 13 bases. The CDR3 spans 14 residues. CDR1 and CDR2 from the germline V gene are KGHSH and LQKENI.

This clonotype was found a few times. This sequence joins TRBV3-1 and TRBJ2-6, with D uncertain. Trimming took off 8 bases at V and 1 base at J, with 9 bases between the two ends. In germline, CDR1 is LGHDT, CDR2 YNNKEL (reference sequence). The CDR3 sequence is 14 residues long. The CDR3 spells CASLLGSGANVLTF. In DNA, the CDR3 is TGTGCCAGCCTTTTAGGGTCTGGGGCCAACGTCCTGACTTTC.

This clonotype was detected only a few times. The V call is TRBV10-3, the J call TRBJ2-2, with no clear D. V shed 6 bases and J shed 7 bases, with 6 bases lying between them. Germline loops: CDR1 ENHRY, CDR2 SYGVKD. The CDR3 is 11 residues long. CDR3 loop: CAISSYGELFF. The CDR3 DNA sequence: TGTGCCATCAGCTCTTACGGGGAGCTGTTTTTT.

This clonotype was picked up many times. V and J are TRBV3-1 and TRBJ1-1; maybe TRBD1 (5 bases). From germline, CDR1 is LGHDT and CDR2 YNNKEL (reference sequence). CDR3 length equals 14 residues. Trimming took off 0 bases at V and 3 bases at J, with 8 bases between the two ends. The CDR3 coding sequence is TGTGCCAGCAGCCAAGAAGGGGTTTACACTGAAGCTTTCTTT. Protein sequence: CASSQEGVYTEAFF.

This clonotype was seen at least ten times. V is TRBV20-1 and J is TRBJ2-7, with 8 bases aligning to TRBD1. Germline V gene data show CDR1 as DFQATT and CDR2 as SNEGSKA (reference sequence). This CDR3 comprises 13 residues. Trimming at V came to 2 bases and at J to 3 bases, leaving 3 bases not matched to a gene. CDR3 nucleotides: TGCAGTGCTAGACATACAGGGGGCTACGAGCAGTACTTC. Translating gives CSARHTGGYEQYF.

There are a few counts of this clonotype. The chain carries TRBV24-1 and TRBJ2-3; possibly TRBD1 or TRBD2 for D (5 bases each). Germline V gene lookup returns CDR1 KGHDR and CDR2 SFDVKD. There are 14 residues in the CDR3. Trimming took off 10 bases at V and 5 bases at J, with 18 bases between the two ends. The CDR3, as DNA: TGTGCCACGAGGAGTAGCGCGAGGGGAGATACGCAGTATTTT. It encodes CATRSSARGDTQYF.

The chain carries TRBV28 and TRBJ2-1, with TRBD1 matching 9 bases. Germline CDR1 MDHEN, CDR2 SYDVKM. The CDR3 is 17 residues long. The ends lost 8 bases at V and 1 base at J; junction bases unmatched: 12. The CDR3, as DNA: TGTGCCAGCGGCACAGGGGGCTATAATCCTTCCTACAATGAGCAGTTCTTC. It translates to CASGTGGYNPSYNEQFF.

This sequence joins TRBV6-1 and TRBJ1-1; 7 bases match TRBD1. V was clipped by 0 bases and J by 9 bases; unmatched bases: 4. The CDR3 extends over 13 amino acids. CDR1 and CDR2 from the germline V gene are MNHNS and SASEGT. The CDR3 DNA is TGTGCCAGCAGTGAAGCGCCGGACAGGAAAGCTTTCTTT. The encoded protein is CASSEAPDRKAFF.

The gene calls are TRBV12-3 or TRBV12-4 and TRBJ2-1; D is unresolved. With 5 bases removed from V and 5 bases from J, the gap between germline ends came to 7 bases. The CDR3 is 12 residues long. This CDR3 reads CASSHSDNEQFF. DNA of the CDR3: TGTGCCAGCAGTCACAGTGACAATGAGCAGTTCTTC.

The chain employs TRBV5-1 and TRBJ2-3; TRBD2 might be the D (5 bases). Germline CDR1 is SGHRS and CDR2 is YFSETQ. The CDR3 contains 16 residues. Deletions cut 0 bases from V and 0 bases from J, with 11 bases between. This CDR3 is CASSLGLYSSTDTQYF. CDR3 nucleotide sequence: TGCGCCAGCAGCTTGGGACTATACTCTAGCACAGATACGCAGTATTTT.

The chain links TRBV7-2 to TRBJ1-4, with 8 bases fitting TRBD1. Germline V gives CDR1 SGHTA, CDR2 FQGNSA. Losses at the gene ends were 3 bases for V and 8 bases for J; bases not matched to a gene: 11. The CDR3 is 16 amino acids. The CDR3 loop reads CASSFPETGAGEKLFF. The CDR3 region has the DNA TGTGCCAGCAGCTTCCCAGAGACAGGGGCGGGAGAAAAACTGTTTTTT.

V usage is TRBV4-1 and J usage is TRBJ2-5; D remains ambiguous. V lost 1 base to trimming and J lost 0 bases, with 18 bases between them. The CDR3 runs to 18 residues. CDR1 and CDR2 (germline): MGHRA, YSYEKL. CDR3 coding DNA: TGCGCCAGCAGCCAAGTTCTGCCAGAGCAAGACTACCAAGAGACCCAGTACTTC. Encoded protein: CASSQVLPEQDYQETQYF.

The chain has TRBV7-2 and TRBJ2-2; D is perhaps TRBD2 (5 bases). Trimming stripped 3 bases from V and 6 bases from J, with 14 bases between. CDR3 length equals 15 residues. Germline values: CDR1 SGHTA, CDR2 FQGNSA. CDR3 nucleotide sequence: TGTGCCAGCAGCTTTTCTAGGGCGGGCGCCGGGGAGCTGTTTTTT. Its translation: CASSFSRAGAGELFF.

The genes are TRBV7-3 and TRBJ1-6, with no clear D. Trimming stripped 3 bases from V and 9 bases from J, with 9 bases between. The CDR3 loop spans 13 amino acids. From germline, CDR1 is SGHTA and CDR2 FQGTGA. The chain's CDR3 is CASSFTAGSPLHF. CDR3 nucleotides: TGTGCCAGCAGCTTTACCGCCGGTTCACCCCTCCACTTT.